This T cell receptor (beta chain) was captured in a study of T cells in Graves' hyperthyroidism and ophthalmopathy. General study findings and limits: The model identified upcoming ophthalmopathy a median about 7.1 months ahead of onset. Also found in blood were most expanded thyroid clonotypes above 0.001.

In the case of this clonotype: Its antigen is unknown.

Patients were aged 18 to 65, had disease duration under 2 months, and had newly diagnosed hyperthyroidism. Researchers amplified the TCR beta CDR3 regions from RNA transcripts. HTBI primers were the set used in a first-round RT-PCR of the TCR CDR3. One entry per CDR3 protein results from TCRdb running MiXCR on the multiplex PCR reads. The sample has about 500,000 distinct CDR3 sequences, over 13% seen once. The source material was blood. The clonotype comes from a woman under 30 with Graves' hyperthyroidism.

The CDR3, as DNA: TGTGCCAGCAGCTTGGATGGAGGACAGTATAATGAAAAACTGTTTTTT. Translated, it gives CASSLDGGQYNEKLFF. The chain carries TRBV5-8 and TRBJ1-4; possible D gene TRBD1, 6 bases. The CDR3 spans 16 residues. CDR1 is SGHTS, CDR2 YDEGEE, per germline. With 0 bases removed from V and 4 bases from J, the gap between germline ends came to 13 bases.